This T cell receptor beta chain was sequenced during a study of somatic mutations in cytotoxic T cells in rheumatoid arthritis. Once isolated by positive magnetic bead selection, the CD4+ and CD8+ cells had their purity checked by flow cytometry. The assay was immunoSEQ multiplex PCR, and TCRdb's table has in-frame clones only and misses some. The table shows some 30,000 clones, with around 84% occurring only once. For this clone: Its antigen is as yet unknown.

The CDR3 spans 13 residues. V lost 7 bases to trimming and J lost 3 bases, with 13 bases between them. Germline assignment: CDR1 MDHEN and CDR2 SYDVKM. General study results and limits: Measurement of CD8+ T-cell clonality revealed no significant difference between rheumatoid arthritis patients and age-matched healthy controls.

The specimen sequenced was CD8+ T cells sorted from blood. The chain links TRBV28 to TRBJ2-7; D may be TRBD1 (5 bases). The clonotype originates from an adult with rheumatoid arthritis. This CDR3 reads CASKRQTFYEQYF. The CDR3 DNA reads TGTGCCAGCAAAAGACAGACGTTCTACGAGCAGTACTTC.